The rows below give T cell receptor beta chains drawn from one sample of a study of shared clonotypes between healthy human individuals. Sequencing used immunoSEQ multiplex PCR; TCRdb keeps in-frame clones, though not all of them. The table has a few million clones, approximately 93% seen once; the top ten hold roughly 0.36%. The specimen sequenced was naive CD4+ T cells from PBMCs. Receptor source: a man aged 18 to 30 in good health. Some clones in this sample may be carry-over from other donors' samples. Both conserved end residues are part of each CDR3. The order of the fields is clone size, J gene, CDR3 length, V gene, D gene, CDR3 DNA, CDR3 protein. The D gene is left open where the match is weak. Clone size is shown for a subset of rows, as once, few, many or a class of expanded clone.

clone size: -
J gene: TRBJ2-7
CDR3 length: 14
V gene: TRBV7-2
D gene: -
CDR3 DNA: TGTGCCAGCAGCATGGCCGCGGTCTCCTACGAGCAGTACTTC
CDR3 protein: CASSMAAVSYEQYF

clone size: -
J gene: TRBJ2-5
CDR3 length: 15
V gene: TRBV19
D gene: TRBD1
CDR3 DNA: TGTGCCAGCAACCCGGGACAGCGAATAGGGGAGACCCAGTACTTC
CDR3 protein: CASNPGQRIGETQYF

clone size: -
J gene: TRBJ1-1
CDR3 length: 14
V gene: TRBV10-3
D gene: -
CDR3 DNA: TGTGCCATCAGTCAAAATCAGGGGCGGACTGAAGCTTTCTTT
CDR3 protein: CAISQNQGRTEAFF

clone size: -
J gene: TRBJ2-2
CDR3 length: 15
V gene: TRBV19
D gene: TRBD2
CDR3 DNA: TGTGCCAGTAGTCTAGCGGGAGCATACACCGGGGAGCTGTTTTTT
CDR3 protein: CASSLAGAYTGELFF

clone size: -
J gene: TRBJ2-1
CDR3 length: 17
V gene: TRBV10-3
D gene: TRBD2
CDR3 DNA: TGTGCCATCAGTGAGCCGAGACTAGCGGGAGAGGAGAATGAGCAGTTCTTC
CDR3 protein: CAISEPRLAGEENEQFF

clone size: -
J gene: TRBJ1-4
CDR3 length: 13
V gene: TRBV25-1
D gene: TRBD1
CDR3 DNA: TGTGCCAGCCAGGGACAGGGGAATGAAAAACTGTTTTTT
CDR3 protein: CASQGQGNEKLFF

clone size: few
J gene: TRBJ2-7
CDR3 length: 15
V gene: TRBV9
D gene: TRBD1
CDR3 DNA: TGTGCCAGCAGCGTCTCCGGGACAGGGTGGTACGAGCAGTACTTC
CDR3 protein: CASSVSGTGWYEQYF

clone size: once
J gene: TRBJ1-2
CDR3 length: 15
V gene: TRBV6-5
D gene: -
CDR3 DNA: TGTGCCAGCAGTCCGGGTCGGGCAGGGCTAAGAGGCTACACCTTC
CDR3 protein: CASSPGRAGLRGYTF

clone size: once
J gene: TRBJ1-2
CDR3 length: 15
V gene: TRBV27
D gene: -
CDR3 DNA: TGTGCCAGCAGCAGCCCCGGACTGGGAAACTATGGCTACACCTTC
CDR3 protein: CASSSPGLGNYGYTF

clone size: -
J gene: TRBJ2-7
CDR3 length: 13
V gene: TRBV7-5
D gene: -
CDR3 DNA: TGTGCGGAACTAGCGGGAGGTCCTTACGAGCAGTACTTC
CDR3 protein: CAELAGGPYEQYF

clone size: -
J gene: TRBJ2-3
CDR3 length: 16
V gene: TRBV5-1
D gene: TRBD2
CDR3 DNA: TGCGCCAGCAGCATACAAGCGGGAGGGCCTACAGATACGCAGTATTTT
CDR3 protein: CASSIQAGGPTDTQYF

clone size: -
J gene: TRBJ1-2
CDR3 length: 13
V gene: TRBV28
D gene: -
CDR3 DNA: TGTGCCAGCAGACTCTCCGGGGAGGGGGGCTACACCTTC
CDR3 protein: CASRLSGEGGYTF

clone size: -
J gene: TRBJ2-1
CDR3 length: 15
V gene: TRBV7-3
D gene: -
CDR3 DNA: TGTGCCAGCAGCCAGAGTCCCCCAGGGATGATGAATCAGTTCTTC
CDR3 protein: CASSQSPPGMMNQFF

clone size: -
J gene: TRBJ2-7
CDR3 length: 14
V gene: TRBV28
D gene: -
CDR3 DNA: TGTGCCAGCAGTTTACTATGGGAATCTCGCGAGCAGTACTTC
CDR3 protein: CASSLLWESREQYF

clone size: -
J gene: TRBJ1-4
CDR3 length: 13
V gene: TRBV18
D gene: TRBD1
CDR3 DNA: TGTGCCAGCTCGCCAGCAGGGGGCGAAAAACTGTTTTTT
CDR3 protein: CASSPAGGEKLFF

clone size: once
J gene: TRBJ1-1
CDR3 length: 15
V gene: TRBV29-1
D gene: -
CDR3 DNA: TGCAGCGTTGCTGGGGCGGGGGGCTGGTCGACTGAAGCTTTCTTT
CDR3 protein: CSVAGAGGWSTEAFF

clone size: -
J gene: TRBJ1-2
CDR3 length: 17
V gene: TRBV28
D gene: TRBD1
CDR3 DNA: TGTGCCAGCAGTTCCTCGACAGGGGCCGCAGTCGGTAGGGGCTACACCTTC
CDR3 protein: CASSSSTGAAVGRGYTF

clone size: -
J gene: TRBJ2-7
CDR3 length: 16
V gene: TRBV11-3
D gene: TRBD1
CDR3 DNA: TGTGCCAGCAGCCCGGGGGACAGGGCTTTTCCCTACGAGCAGTACTTC
CDR3 protein: CASSPGDRAFPYEQYF

clone size: -
J gene: TRBJ2-7
CDR3 length: 10
V gene: TRBV25-1
D gene: -
CDR3 DNA: TGTGCCAGCAGTGAATACGAGCAGTACTTC
CDR3 protein: CASSEYEQYF

clone size: -
J gene: TRBJ2-2
CDR3 length: 14
V gene: TRBV5-1
D gene: -
CDR3 DNA: TGCGCCAGCAGCGGGGCTCGGGGCACCGGGGAGCTGTTTTTT
CDR3 protein: CASSGARGTGELFF

clone size: -
J gene: TRBJ1-3
CDR3 length: 16
V gene: TRBV30
D gene: -
CDR3 DNA: TGTGCCTGGAGTAGGAGAGGGGACTTCTCTGGAAACACCATATATTTT
CDR3 protein: CAWSRRGDFSGNTIYF

clone size: -
J gene: TRBJ2-3
CDR3 length: 16
V gene: TRBV5-4
D gene: TRBD2
CDR3 DNA: TGTGCCAGCAGCTTGGCCACTAGCGGTAGCACAGATACGCAGTATTTT
CDR3 protein: CASSLATSGSTDTQYF

clone size: once
J gene: TRBJ2-2
CDR3 length: 17
V gene: TRBV18
D gene: -
CDR3 DNA: TGTGCCAGCTCACCACGGGCAGAAGGAGCTAACACCGGGGAGCTGTTTTTT
CDR3 protein: CASSPRAEGANTGELFF

clone size: -
J gene: TRBJ2-4
CDR3 length: 16
V gene: TRBV5-1
D gene: TRBD2
CDR3 DNA: TGCGCCAGCAGCTTGGGGACTAGCGGGAGCAGGAACATTCAGTACTTC
CDR3 protein: CASSLGTSGSRNIQYF

clone size: -
J gene: TRBJ1-5
CDR3 length: 15
V gene: TRBV9
D gene: -
CDR3 DNA: TGTGCCAGCAGCGTAGGCCGGGACCCTTCTCAGCCCCAGCATTTT
CDR3 protein: CASSVGRDPSQPQHF

clone size: -
J gene: TRBJ2-1
CDR3 length: 13
V gene: TRBV7-7
D gene: -
CDR3 DNA: TGTGCCAGCAGCTCCGGGACAAACAATGAGCAGTTCTTC
CDR3 protein: CASSSGTNNEQFF

clone size: -
J gene: TRBJ2-4
CDR3 length: 17
V gene: TRBV5-1
D gene: -
CDR3 DNA: TGCGCCAGCAGCTTGTTTTCAGTGGGACTGTATAAAAACATTCAGTACTTC
CDR3 protein: CASSLFSVGLYKNIQYF